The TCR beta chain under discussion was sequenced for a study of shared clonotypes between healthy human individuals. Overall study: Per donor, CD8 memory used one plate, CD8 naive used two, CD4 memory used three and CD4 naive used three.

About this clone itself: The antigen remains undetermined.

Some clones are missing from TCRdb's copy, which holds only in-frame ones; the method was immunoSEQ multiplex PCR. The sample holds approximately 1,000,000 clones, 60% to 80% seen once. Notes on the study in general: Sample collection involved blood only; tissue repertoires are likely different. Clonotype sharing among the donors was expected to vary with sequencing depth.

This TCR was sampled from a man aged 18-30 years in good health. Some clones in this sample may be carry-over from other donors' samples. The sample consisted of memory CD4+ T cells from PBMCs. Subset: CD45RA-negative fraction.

As DNA, the CDR3 is TGTGCCAGCAGCGTAGCCACAGGGGGCGGGTTGGACACCGGGGAGCTGTTTTTT. Encoded protein: CASSVATGGGLDTGELFF. The chain carries TRBV9 and TRBJ2-2, with TRBD1 matching 9 bases. Germline CDR1 reads SGDLS; CDR2 reads YYNGEE. J gave up 3 bases and V 0 bases, and 9 bases lay outside the gene matches. The CDR3 runs to 18 residues. Full variable domain (outside the CDR3, taken from reference TRBV9 and TRBJ2-2): DSGVTQTPKHLITATGQRVTLRCSPRSGDLSVYWYQQSLDQGLQFLIQYYNGEERAKGNILERFSAQQFPDLHSELNLSSLELGDSALYFCASSVATGGGLDTGELFFGEGSRLTVL.